This T cell receptor (beta chain) was obtained from a study of graft-versus-host responses after intestinal transplantation. At the level of the study: All of the recipients had induction that used anti-thymocyte globulin, then tacrolimus and steroids for three to four years.

Both intraepithelial and lamina propria lymphocytes were released by processing graft tissue. V gave up 3 bases and J gave up 1 base, with 9 bases separating them. The CDR3 contains 14 residues. Per germline, CDR1 SGHVS and CDR2 FNYEAQ. For this clone: No antigen is known for it.

This table comes from immunoSEQ multiplex PCR, and its TCRdb copy is limited to in-frame clones, with some not included. The sample includes roughly 27,000 clones, about 80% seen only once; the top ten take approximately 3%. Notes on the study in general: Researchers found peak circulating GvH clone levels linked to early post-transplant HvG declines. Graft-donor T cell macrochimerism coincided with high graft-versus-host to host-versus-graft clonal ratios in allografts.

This clonotype was sampled from a human patient who received an intestinal transplant, so some T cells may come from the graft donor. The starting material was ileum tissue, obtained 98 days after intestinal transplantation. V usage is TRBV7-6 and J usage is TRBJ1-1, with D unresolved. CDR3 sequence (DNA): TGTGCCAGCAGCTTCGGTGGACCGAACACTGAAGCTTTCTTT. It specifies CASSFGGPNTEAFF.